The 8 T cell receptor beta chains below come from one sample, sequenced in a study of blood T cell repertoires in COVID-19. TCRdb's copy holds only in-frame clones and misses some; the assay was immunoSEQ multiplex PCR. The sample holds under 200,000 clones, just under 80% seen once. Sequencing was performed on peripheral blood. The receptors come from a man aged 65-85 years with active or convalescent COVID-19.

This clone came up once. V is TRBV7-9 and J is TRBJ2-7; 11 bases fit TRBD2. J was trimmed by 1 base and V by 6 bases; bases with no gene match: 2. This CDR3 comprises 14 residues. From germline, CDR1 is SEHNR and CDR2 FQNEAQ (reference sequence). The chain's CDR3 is CASRTSGSSYEQYF. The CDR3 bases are TGTGCCAGCAGAACTAGCGGGAGTTCCTACGAGCAGTACTTC.

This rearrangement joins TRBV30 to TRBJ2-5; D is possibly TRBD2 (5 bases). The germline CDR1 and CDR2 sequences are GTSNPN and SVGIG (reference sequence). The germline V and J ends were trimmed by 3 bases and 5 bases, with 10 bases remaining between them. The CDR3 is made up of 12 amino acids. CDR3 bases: TGTGCCTGGAGCCGAGGGCGGGAGACCCAGTACTTC. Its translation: CAWSRGRETQYF. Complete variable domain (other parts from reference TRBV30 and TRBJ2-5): SQTIHQWPATLVQPVGSPLSLECTVEGTSNPNLYWYRQAAGRGLQLLFYSVGIGQISSEVPQNLSASRPQDRQFILSSKKLLLSDSGFYLCAWSRGRETQYFGPGTRLLVL.

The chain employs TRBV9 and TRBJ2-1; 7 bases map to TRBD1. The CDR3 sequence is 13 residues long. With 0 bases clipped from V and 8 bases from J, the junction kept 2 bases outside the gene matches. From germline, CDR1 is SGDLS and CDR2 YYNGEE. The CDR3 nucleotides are TGTGCCAGCAGCGTAGGGCAGGGGGATGAGCAGTTCTTC. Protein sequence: CASSVGQGDEQFF.

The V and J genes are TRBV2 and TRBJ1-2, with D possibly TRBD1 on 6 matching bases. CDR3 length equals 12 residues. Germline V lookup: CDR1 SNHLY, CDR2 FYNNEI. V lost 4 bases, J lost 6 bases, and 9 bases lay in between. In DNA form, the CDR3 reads TGTGCCAGCAGTGGGTCAGGGGATGGCTACACCTTC. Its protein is CASSGSGDGYTF.

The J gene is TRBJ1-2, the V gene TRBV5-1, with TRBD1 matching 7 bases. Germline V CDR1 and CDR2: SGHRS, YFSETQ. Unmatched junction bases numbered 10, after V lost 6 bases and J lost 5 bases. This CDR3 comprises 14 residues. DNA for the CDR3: TGCGCCAGCACCCCCATGGCAGGGGGTTATGGCTACACCTTC. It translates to CASTPMAGGYGYTF.

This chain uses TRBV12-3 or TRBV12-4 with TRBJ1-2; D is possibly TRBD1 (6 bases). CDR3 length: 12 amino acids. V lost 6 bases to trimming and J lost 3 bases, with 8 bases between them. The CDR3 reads CASSSGDYGYTF. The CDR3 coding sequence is TGTGCCAGCAGCTCAGGGGACTATGGCTACACCTTC.

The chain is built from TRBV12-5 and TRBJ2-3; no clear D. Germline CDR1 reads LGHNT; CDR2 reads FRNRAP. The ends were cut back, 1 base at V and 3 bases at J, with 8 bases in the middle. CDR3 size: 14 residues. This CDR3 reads CASGLESVTDTQYF. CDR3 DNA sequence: TGTGCTAGTGGTTTGGAGAGCGTAACAGATACGCAGTATTTT. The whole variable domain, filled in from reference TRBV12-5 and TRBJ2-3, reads DARVTQTPRHKVTEMGQEVTMRCQPILGHNTVFWYRQTMMQGLELLAYFRNRAPLDDSGMPKDRFSAEMPDATLATLKIQPSEPRDSAVYFCASGLESVTDTQYFGPGTRLTVL.

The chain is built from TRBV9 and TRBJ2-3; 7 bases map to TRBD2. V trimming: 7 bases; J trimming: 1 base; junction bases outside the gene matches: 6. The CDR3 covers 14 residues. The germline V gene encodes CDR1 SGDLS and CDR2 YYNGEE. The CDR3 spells CASGAGAGTDTQYF. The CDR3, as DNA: TGTGCCAGCGGGGCGGGAGCCGGCACAGATACGCAGTATTTT.